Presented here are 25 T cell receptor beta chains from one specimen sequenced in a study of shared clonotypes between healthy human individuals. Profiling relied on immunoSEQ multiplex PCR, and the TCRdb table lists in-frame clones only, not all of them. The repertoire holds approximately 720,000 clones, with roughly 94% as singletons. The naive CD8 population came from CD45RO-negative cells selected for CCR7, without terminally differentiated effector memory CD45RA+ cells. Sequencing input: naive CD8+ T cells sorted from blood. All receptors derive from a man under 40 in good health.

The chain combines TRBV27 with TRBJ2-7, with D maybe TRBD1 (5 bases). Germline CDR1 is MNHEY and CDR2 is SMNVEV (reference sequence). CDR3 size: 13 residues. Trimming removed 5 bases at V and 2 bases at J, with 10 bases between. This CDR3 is CASSQTDAYEQYF. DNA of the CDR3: TGTGCCAGCAGTCAGACAGATGCCTACGAGCAGTACTTC.

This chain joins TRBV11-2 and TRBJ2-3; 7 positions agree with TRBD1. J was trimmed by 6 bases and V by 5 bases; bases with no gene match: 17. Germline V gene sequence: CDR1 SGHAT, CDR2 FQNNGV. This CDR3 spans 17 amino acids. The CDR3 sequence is CASSGWDSQNSGDTQYF. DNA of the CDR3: TGTGCCAGCAGCGGTTGGGACAGCCAAAACAGTGGGGATACGCAGTATTTT.

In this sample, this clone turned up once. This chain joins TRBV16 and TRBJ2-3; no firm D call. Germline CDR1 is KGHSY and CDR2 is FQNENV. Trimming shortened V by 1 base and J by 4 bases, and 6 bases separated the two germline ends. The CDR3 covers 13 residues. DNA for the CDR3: TGTGCCAGCAGCCAATTAATGGCAGATACGCAGTATTTT. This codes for CASSQLMADTQYF. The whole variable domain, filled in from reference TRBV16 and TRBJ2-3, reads GEEVAQTPKHLVRGEGQKAKLYCAPIKGHSYVFWYQQVLKNEFKFLISFQNENVFDETGMPKERFSAKCLPNSPCSLEIQATKLEDSAVYFCASSQLMADTQYFGPGTRLTVL.

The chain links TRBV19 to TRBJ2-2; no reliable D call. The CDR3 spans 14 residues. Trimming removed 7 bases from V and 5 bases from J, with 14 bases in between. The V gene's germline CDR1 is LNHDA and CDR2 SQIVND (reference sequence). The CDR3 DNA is TGTGCCAGTACCTCCGGGCCTTGGACCGGGGAGCTGTTTTTT. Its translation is CASTSGPWTGELFF.

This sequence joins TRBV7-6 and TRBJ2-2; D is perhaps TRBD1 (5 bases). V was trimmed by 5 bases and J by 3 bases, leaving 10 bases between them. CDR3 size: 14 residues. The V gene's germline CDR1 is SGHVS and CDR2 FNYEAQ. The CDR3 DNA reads TGTGCCAGCAGCACCACGACAGACACCGGGGAGCTGTTTTTT. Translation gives CASSTTTDTGELFF.

In nucleotides, the CDR3 is TGTGCCAGCAGCCTAATACAGGGCTCCTACGAGCAGTACTTC. It specifies CASSLIQGSYEQYF. The V and J genes are TRBV2 and TRBJ2-7, with a possible D match to TRBD1 (6 bases). Germline values: CDR1 SNHLY, CDR2 FYNNEI. V lost 6 bases and J lost 0, with 12 bases in between. CDR3 size: 14 residues.

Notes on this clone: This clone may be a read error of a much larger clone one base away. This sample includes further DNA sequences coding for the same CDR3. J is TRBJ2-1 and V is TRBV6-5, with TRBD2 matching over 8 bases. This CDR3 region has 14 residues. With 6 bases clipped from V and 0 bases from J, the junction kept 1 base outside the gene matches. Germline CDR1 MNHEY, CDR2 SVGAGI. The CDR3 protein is CASRSGSSYNEQFF. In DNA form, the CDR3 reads TGTGCCAGCAGAAGCGGGAGCTCCTACAATGAGCAGTTCTTC.

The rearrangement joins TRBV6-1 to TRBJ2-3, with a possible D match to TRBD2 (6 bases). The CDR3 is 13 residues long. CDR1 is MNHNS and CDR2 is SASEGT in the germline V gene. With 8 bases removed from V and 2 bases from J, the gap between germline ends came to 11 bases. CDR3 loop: CASWGDTTDTQYF. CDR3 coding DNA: TGTGCCAGCTGGGGGGATACCACAGATACGCAGTATTTT.

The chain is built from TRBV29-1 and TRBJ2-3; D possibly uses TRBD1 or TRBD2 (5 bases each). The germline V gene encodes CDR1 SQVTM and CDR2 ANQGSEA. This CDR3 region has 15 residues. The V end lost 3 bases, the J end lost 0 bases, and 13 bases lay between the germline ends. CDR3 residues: CSVDEGRSSTDTQYF. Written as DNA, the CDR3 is TGCAGCGTTGACGAGGGGCGGTCTAGCACAGATACGCAGTATTTT.

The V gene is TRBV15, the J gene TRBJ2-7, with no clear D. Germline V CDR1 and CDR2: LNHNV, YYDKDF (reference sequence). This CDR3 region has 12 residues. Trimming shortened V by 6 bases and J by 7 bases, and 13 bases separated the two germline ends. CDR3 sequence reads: CATSTPPREQYF. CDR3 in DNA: TGTGCCACCAGTACTCCCCCCCGGGAGCAGTACTTC.

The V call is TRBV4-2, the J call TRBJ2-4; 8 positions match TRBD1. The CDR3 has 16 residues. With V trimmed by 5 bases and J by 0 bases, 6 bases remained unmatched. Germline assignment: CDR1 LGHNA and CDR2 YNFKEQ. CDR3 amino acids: CASSARTGLAKNIQYF. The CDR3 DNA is TGTGCCAGCAGCGCCCGGACAGGGCTAGCCAAAAACATTCAGTACTTC.

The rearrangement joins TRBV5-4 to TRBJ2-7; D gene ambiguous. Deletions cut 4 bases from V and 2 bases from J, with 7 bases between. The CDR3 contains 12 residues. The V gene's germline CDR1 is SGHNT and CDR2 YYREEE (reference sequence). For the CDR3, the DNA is TGTGCCAGCAGCGGACCTACCTACGAGCAGTACTTC. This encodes CASSGPTYEQYF.

CDR3 nucleotide sequence: TGTGCCAGCGCGCGGAGCGGATCCTACGAGCAGTACTTC. Amino acids: CASARSGSYEQYF. This rearrangement joins TRBV5-4 to TRBJ2-7, with a tentative D call TRBD2 (5 bases). The CDR3 has 13 residues. CDR1 and CDR2 (germline): SGHNT, YYREEE (reference sequence). Trimming pared 7 bases from V and 1 base from J, leaving 12 bases between.

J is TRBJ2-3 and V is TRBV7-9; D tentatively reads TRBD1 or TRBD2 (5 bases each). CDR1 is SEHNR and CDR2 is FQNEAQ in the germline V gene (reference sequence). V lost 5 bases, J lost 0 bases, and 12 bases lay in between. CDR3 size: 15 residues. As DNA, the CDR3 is TGTGCCAGCAGCCGCCGGGACCACAGCACAGATACGCAGTATTTT. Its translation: CASSRRDHSTDTQYF.

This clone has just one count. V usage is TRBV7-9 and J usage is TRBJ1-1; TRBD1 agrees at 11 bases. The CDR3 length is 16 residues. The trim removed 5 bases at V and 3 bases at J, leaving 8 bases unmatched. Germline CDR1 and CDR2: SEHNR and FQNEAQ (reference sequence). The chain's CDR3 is CASSAPLGQGDTEAFF. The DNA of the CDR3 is TGTGCCAGCAGCGCCCCCCTGGGACAGGGGGACACTGAAGCTTTCTTT. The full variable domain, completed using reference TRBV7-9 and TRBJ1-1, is DTGVSQNPRHKITKRGQNVTFRCDPISEHNRLYWYRQTLGQGPEFLTYFQNEAQLEKSRLLSDRFSAERPKGSFSTLEIQRTEQGDSAMYLCASSAPLGQGDTEAFFGQGTRLTVV.

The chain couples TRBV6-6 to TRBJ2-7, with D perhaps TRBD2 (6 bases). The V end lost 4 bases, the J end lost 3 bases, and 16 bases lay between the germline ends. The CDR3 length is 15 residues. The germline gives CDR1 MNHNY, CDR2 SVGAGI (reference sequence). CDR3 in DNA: TGTGCCAGCAGTTTCCTGGACTACCCACACTACGAGCAGTACTTC. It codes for CASSFLDYPHYEQYF.

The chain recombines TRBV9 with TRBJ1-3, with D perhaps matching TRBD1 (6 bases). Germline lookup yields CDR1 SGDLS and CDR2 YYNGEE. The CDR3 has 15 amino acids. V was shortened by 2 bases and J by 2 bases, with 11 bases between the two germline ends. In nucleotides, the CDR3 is TGTGCCAGCAGCGTCACAGGGCGAACTGGAAACACCATATATTTT. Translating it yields CASSVTGRTGNTIYF.

The CDR3 bases are TGTGCCAGCAGCTTAGAACAGGGGGCGAGCTCCTACAATGAGCAGTTCTTC. This gives the protein CASSLEQGASSYNEQFF. The V gene is TRBV7-6, the J gene TRBJ2-1; 9 bases align to TRBD1. The junction had 4 bases not matched to a gene; V was cut back by 1 base and J by 0 bases. Germline V gene data show CDR1 as SGHVS and CDR2 as FNYEAQ. The CDR3 sequence is 17 residues long.

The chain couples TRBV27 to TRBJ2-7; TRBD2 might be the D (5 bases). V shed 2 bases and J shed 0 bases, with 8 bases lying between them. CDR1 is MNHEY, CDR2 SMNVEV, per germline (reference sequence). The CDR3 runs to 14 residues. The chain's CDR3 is CASSLTRSSYEQYF. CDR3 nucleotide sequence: TGTGCCAGCAGTTTAACTAGGAGCTCCTACGAGCAGTACTTC.

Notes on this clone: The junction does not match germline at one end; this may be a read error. The CDR3 nucleotides read TGTGCCACCAGCAGAGATTTTCCAGGGGGCTACAACAAGCACTTC. This encodes CATSRDFPGGYNKHF. The chain combines TRBV15 with TRBJ2-5, with TRBD1 identical over 8 bases. Germline CDR1 is LNHNV and CDR2 is YYDKDF (reference sequence). This CDR3 region has 15 residues.

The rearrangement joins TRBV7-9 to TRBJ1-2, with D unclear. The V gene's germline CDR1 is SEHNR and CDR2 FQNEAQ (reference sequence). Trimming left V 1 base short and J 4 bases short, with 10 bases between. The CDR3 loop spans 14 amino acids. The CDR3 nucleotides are TGTGCCAGCAGCTTAGACCTGAGTGCCTATGGCTACACCTTC. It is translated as CASSLDLSAYGYTF.

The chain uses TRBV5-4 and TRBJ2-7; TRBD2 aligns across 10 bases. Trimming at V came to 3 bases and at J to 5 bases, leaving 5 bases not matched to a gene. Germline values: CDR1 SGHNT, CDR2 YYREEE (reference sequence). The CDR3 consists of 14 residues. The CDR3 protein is CASSSEREGDEQYF. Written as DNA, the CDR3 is TGTGCCAGCAGCTCAGAGCGGGAGGGCGACGAGCAGTACTTC.

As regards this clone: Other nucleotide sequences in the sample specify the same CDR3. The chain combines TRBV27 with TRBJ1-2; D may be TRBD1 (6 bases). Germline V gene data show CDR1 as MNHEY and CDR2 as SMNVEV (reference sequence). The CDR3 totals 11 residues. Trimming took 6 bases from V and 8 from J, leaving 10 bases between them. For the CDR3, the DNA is TGTGCCAGCAGCCAGGGGAGAGGCTACACCTTC. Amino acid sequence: CASSQGRGYTF.

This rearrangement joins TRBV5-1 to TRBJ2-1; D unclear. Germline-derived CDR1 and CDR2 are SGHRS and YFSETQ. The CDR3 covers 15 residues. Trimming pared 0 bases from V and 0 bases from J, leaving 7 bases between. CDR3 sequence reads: CASSLAAFSYNEQFF. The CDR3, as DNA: TGCGCCAGCAGCTTGGCAGCGTTCTCCTACAATGAGCAGTTCTTC.

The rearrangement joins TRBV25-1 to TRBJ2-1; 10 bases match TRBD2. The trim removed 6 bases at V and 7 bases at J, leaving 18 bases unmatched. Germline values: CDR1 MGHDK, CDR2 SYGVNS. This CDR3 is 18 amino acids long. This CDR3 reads CASRGDGTSGILGNEQFF. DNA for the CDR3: TGTGCCAGCAGAGGCGATGGCACTAGCGGGATTCTTGGGAATGAGCAGTTCTTC.